The clone carrying this T cell receptor (beta chain) was recorded a few times. A minimum of 7 million PBMCs was isolated per sample. This sample was included in a study of blood T cells in healthy people across ages. Next came a second PCR, run for about 6 to 12 cycles, which used a sample-barcoded 5' primer along with a J-beta primer mix. TCRdb fed the 5' RACE reads into MiXCR, producing one record per CDR3 protein. The sample lists over 1.5 million distinct CDR3 sequences, less than 50% occurring once. Input material: blood. This TCR derives from a woman aged 40 to 50 in good health.

CDR3: CASSQTGQGRETQYF. The CDR3 DNA sequence: TGCGCCAGCAGCCAAACCGGACAGGGGAGGGAGACCCAGTACTTC. The chain is built from TRBV4-3 and TRBJ2-5, with 9 bases aligning to TRBD1. This CDR3 has 15 amino acids. V shed 2 bases and J 5 bases; nucleotides not matched to a gene: 6. Germline-derived CDR1 and CDR2 are LGHNA and YSLEER.